These 3 T cell receptor beta chains were sequenced from one sample in a study of T cell repertoires in cytomegalovirus infection (dated by TCRdb to the late 2010s). Sequenced using an Illumina HiSeq 1500. The public reads were run again by TCRdb, first through fastp at Q25 and then through MiXCR, and only productive beta chains were kept. When rows share a CDR3 protein, they turn into one entry using the most common DNA and genes. This sample comprises around 490,000 distinct CDR3 sequences, approximately 25% of them detected only once. Around 14% of the sample lies in the top ten. The sequencing sample was made of PBMCs. These TCRs come from a human donor in good health (CMV status not recorded). Some clones in this sample may be carry-over from other donors' samples.

This clonotype was detected ten times or more. The chain has TRBV7-2 and TRBJ2-7, with TRBD2 matching over 8 bases. V was clipped by 3 bases and J by 2 bases; unmatched bases: 3. CDR3 length: 14 residues. CDR1 is SGHTA, CDR2 FQGNSA, per germline. The CDR3 nucleotides read TGTGCCAGCAGCTTTGCGGGAGGCACCTACGAGCAGTACGTC. Residues: CASSFAGGTYEQYV.

The chain is built from TRBV7-8 and TRBJ2-3, with a possible D match to TRBD2 (7 bases). The CDR3 consists of 17 residues. Germline assignment: CDR1 SGHVS and CDR2 FQNEAQ. The V end lost 1 base, the J end lost 4 bases, and 18 bases lay between the germline ends. CDR3 nucleotides: TGTGCCAGCAGCTTAGGAGGGGGGGGGGGGAGAGCAGATACGCAGTATTTT. Protein: CASSLGGGGGRADTQYF.

The chain combines TRBV28 with TRBJ1-4, with 9 bases that match TRBD1. Germline-derived CDR1 and CDR2 are MDHEN and SYDVKM. Unmatched junction bases numbered 6, after V lost 2 bases and J lost 2 bases. This CDR3 has 17 amino acids. This chain's CDR3 is CASSLRGQGVTNEKLFF. The CDR3 DNA follows: TGTGCCAGCAGTTTACGGGGACAGGGTGTTACTAATGAAAAACTGTTTTTT.